Sequencing of this T cell receptor (beta chain) was carried out in a study of cytomegalovirus exposure and HLA in healthy donors. The CDR3 runs 14 residues. Germline CDR1 is SGHTA and CDR2 is FQGNSA. The V segment lost 5 bases and the J segment 8 bases; nucleotides outside the gene matches: 6. Findings and limits, study-wide: An analysis done earlier found most TCR beta V segments productive about 87% or about 30% of the time. In vitro checks showed that a few CMV-associated chains really do target CMV antigens. When the data were analyzed later, several of the most significant clusters appeared to be linked to common viral pathogens.

A word on this clone: Its antigen is still unknown.

13 Jbeta primers and 60 Vbeta primers were used for the PCR. As processed by the authors: Unique TCR beta chains numbered 80 million to 95 million in a later analysis, with roughly 11 million shared. Measured with immunoSEQ multiplex PCR; TCRdb has only the in-frame clones, and not every one. V and J calls and clone size are copied from that table; D and trimming were computed from the DNA. The sample contains more than 130,000 clones, around 79% of which appear only once. The sequenced sample was PBMCs. V usage is TRBV7-2 and J usage is TRBJ1-5, with 10 bases that match TRBD1. The origin of this receptor is a male donor in good health and CMV-seronegative. The CDR3 DNA is TGTGCCAGCAGCGCAGGGACAGGGGCCGAGCCCCAGCATTTT. This sequence encodes CASSAGTGAEPQHF.